This TCR beta chain was obtained from a study of blood T cell repertoires in COVID-19. Study in general: COVID-19 samples, acute and convalescent, were from the United States, Italy and Spain.

The CDR3 spans 15 residues. Trimming took 5 bases from V and 0 from J, leaving 14 bases between them. The germline V gene has CDR1 SGHRS and CDR2 YFSETQ. Some clones are missing from TCRdb's copy, which holds only in-frame ones; the method was immunoSEQ multiplex PCR. The table lists 130,000 to 150,000 clones, about nine tenths of them singletons. The material sequenced was peripheral blood. This sequence was found in a man between 50 and 59 years old who had recovered from COVID-19. This chain connects TRBV5-1 to TRBJ1-1; D gene unclear. The DNA of the CDR3 is TGCGCCAGCAGTCACAGTCGAAGTATGAACACTGAAGCTTTCTTT. Translation: CASSHSRSMNTEAFF.